These T cell receptor beta chains were read from a single sample in a study of blood T cell repertoires in COVID-19. TCRdb's table, derived via immunoSEQ multiplex PCR, lists solely in-frame clones and lacks some. The sample holds 140,000 to 150,000 clones, around 72% seen once. Sample: peripheral blood. The receptors derive from a woman aged 60-70 years with acute or convalescent COVID-19. The conserved cysteine and the conserved F or W are not part of the CDR3 here.

V: TRBV6-5
J: TRBJ1-2
CDR3: ASSYSQWDRVGYT

V: TRBV24-1
J: TRBJ2-1
CDR3: ATSDFGLAGGNEQF

V: TRBV7-9
J: TRBJ2-7
CDR3: ASRIQGSYEQY

V: TRBV27
J: TRBJ2-7
CDR3: ASSLWGSGGEQY

V: TRBV7-3
J: TRBJ1-1
CDR3: ASSPNGGLNTEAF

V: TRBV27
J: TRBJ2-7
CDR3: ASRQSTGGPKYEQY

V: TRBV5-4
J: TRBJ2-3
CDR3: ASSLASGITDTQY

V: TRBV3-1/TRBV3-2
J: TRBJ2-1
CDR3: ASSQEPSGSYNEQF

V: TRBV7-8
J: TRBJ1-4
CDR3: ASTTLPLEGLF

V: TRBV6-5
J: TRBJ1-1
CDR3: ASNSQVLDTEAF

V: TRBV5-5
J: TRBJ2-7
CDR3: ASSNQPGHVSYEQY

V: TRBV9
J: TRBJ1-2
CDR3: ASSPTGNYGYT

V: TRBV6-5
J: TRBJ1-1
CDR3: ASRRTGAVAEAF

V: TRBV5-6
J: TRBJ1-2
CDR3: ASSYVGQTFLNYGYT

V: TRBV5-1
J: TRBJ2-1
CDR3: ASSLIGGRTYNEQF

V: TRBV7-8
J: TRBJ1-1
CDR3: ASSSPTRTEAF

V: TRBV9
J: TRBJ2-7
CDR3: ASSVGTGVTYEQY

V: TRBV27
J: TRBJ1-2
CDR3: ASKKGGYGYT

V: TRBV28
J: TRBJ1-1
CDR3: ASSPPLPEAF

V: TRBV27
J: TRBJ1-4
CDR3: ASSLSRATNEKLF

V: TRBV12-3/TRBV12-4
J: TRBJ2-3
CDR3: ASRVTHTQY

V: TRBV7-9
J: TRBJ2-3
CDR3: ASSLARVGQAHTQY

V: TRBV6-5
J: TRBJ1-1
CDR3: ASSLGQTTDSGF

V: TRBV19
J: TRBJ2-3
CDR3: ASSKGLAVSTDTQY

V: TRBV2
J: TRBJ2-7
CDR3: ASSVDQASHEQY

V: TRBV9
J: TRBJ2-1
CDR3: ASSVAGLGRNNEQF

V: TRBV12-3/TRBV12-4
J: TRBJ1-4
CDR3: ASSSGSVKLF

V: TRBV5-8
J: TRBJ2-1
CDR3: ASSWTGGSSI

V: TRBV4-2
J: TRBJ2-5
CDR3: ASSQDPTYQETQY

V: TRBV6-1
J: TRBJ2-5
CDR3: ASSMEQETQY

V: TRBV5-4
J: TRBJ2-7
CDR3: ASSLKDKPYEQY

V: TRBV14
J: TRBJ2-1
CDR3: ASSLGLAREYEQF

V: TRBV5-1
J: TRBJ2-3
CDR3: ASSPGLAGAHWTDTQY

V: TRBV5-6
J: TRBJ2-7
CDR3: ASSFTGTEYYEQY

V: TRBV7-9
J: TRBJ2-1
CDR3: ASSLRGLAGDNEQF

V: TRBV28
J: TRBJ1-5
CDR3: ASSLGGGGFNQPQH

V: TRBV10-1
J: TRBJ2-1
CDR3: ASSRGDYNEQF

V: TRBV6-5
J: TRBJ1-1
CDR3: ASSPRQSRTEAF

V: TRBV12-5
J: TRBJ2-3
CDR3: ASGLVLNRGTDTQY

V: TRBV9
J: TRBJ2-1
CDR3: ASSVAAGEGYEQF

V: TRBV6-5
J: TRBJ1-1
CDR3: ASSGRGNTEAF

V: TRBV11-3
J: TRBJ2-1
CDR3: ASSSRPVGGQNEQF

V: TRBV7-8
J: TRBJ1-5
CDR3: ASSRTGDSNQPQH

V: TRBV19
J: TRBJ2-1
CDR3: ASSIAGSGRHNEQF

V: TRBV7-9
J: TRBJ2-7
CDR3: ATHPSGQPYEQY